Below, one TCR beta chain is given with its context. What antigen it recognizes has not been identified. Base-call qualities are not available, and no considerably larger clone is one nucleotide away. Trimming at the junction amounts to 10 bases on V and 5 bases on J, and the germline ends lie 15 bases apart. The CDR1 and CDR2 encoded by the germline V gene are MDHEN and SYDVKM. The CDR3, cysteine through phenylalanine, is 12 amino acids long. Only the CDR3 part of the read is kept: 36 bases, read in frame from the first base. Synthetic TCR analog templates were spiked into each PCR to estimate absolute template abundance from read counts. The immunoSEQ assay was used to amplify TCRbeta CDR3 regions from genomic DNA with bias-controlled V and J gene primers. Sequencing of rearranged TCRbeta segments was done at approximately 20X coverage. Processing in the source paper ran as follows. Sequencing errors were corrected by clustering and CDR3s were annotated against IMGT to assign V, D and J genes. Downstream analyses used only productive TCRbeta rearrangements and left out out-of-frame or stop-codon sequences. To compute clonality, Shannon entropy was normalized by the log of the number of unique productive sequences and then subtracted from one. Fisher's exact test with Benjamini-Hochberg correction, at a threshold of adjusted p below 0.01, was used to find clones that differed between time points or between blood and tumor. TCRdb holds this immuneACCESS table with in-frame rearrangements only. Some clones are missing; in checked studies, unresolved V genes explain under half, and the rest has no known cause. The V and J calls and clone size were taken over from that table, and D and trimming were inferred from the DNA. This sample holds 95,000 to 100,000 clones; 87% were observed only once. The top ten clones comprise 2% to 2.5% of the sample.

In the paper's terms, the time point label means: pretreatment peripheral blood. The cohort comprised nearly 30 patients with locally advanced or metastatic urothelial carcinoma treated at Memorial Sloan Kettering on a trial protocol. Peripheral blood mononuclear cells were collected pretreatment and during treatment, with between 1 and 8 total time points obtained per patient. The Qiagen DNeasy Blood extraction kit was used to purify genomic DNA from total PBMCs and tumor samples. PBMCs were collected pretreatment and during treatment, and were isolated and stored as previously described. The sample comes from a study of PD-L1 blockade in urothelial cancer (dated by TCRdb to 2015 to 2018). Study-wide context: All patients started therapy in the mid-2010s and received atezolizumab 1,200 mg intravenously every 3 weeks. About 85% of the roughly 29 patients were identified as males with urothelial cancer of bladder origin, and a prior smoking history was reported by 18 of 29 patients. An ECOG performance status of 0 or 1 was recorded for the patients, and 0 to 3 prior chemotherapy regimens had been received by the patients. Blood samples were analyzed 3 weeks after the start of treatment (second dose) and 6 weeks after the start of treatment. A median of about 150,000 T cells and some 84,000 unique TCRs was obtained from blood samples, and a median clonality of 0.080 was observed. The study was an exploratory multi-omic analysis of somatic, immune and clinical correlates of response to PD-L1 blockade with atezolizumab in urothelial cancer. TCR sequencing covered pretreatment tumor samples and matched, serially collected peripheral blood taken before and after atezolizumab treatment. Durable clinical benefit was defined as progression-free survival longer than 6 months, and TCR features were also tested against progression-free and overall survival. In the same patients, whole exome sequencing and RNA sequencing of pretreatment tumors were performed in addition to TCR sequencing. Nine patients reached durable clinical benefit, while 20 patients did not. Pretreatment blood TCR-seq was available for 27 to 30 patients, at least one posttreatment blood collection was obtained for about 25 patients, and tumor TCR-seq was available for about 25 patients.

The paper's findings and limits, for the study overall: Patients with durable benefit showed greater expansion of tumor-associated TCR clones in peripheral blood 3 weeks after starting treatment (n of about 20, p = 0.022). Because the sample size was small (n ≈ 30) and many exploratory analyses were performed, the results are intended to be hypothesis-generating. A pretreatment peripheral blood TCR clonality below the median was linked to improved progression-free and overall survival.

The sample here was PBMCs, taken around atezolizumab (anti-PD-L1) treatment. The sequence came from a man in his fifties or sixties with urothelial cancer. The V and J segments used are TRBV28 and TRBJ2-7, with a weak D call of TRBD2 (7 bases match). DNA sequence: TGTGCCATTAGGGGGGGGTCAGACGAGCAGTACTTC. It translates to CAIRGGSDEQYF. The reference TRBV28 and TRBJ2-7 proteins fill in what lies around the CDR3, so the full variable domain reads DVKVTQSSRYLVKRTGEKVFLECVQDMDHENMFWYRQDPGLGLRLIYFSYDVKMKEKGDIPEGYSVSREKKERFSLILESASTNQTSMYLCAIRGGSDEQYFGPGTRLTVT.